A selection of T cell receptor beta chains follows, all from one sample in a study of shared clonotypes between healthy human individuals. Using immunoSEQ multiplex PCR, the repertoire was profiled, and TCRdb retains in-frame clones only, with some absent. The sample lists over a million clones; approximately 80% were seen once. The sequenced sample was memory CD4+ T cells from PBMCs. The receptors come from a man between 18 and 29 years old in good health. Some clones in this sample may be carry-over from other donors' samples. Both conserved end residues are part of each CDR3. The D gene is left open where the match is weak. A clone size is listed for some rows: how often the clone was seen (once, few, many), or a class if it is expanded.

j_gene | v_gene | abundance | d_gene | CDR3nt | CDR3aa
TRBJ2-3 | TRBV28 | - | TRBD2 | TGTGCCAGCAGTTTAGGACTAGCGCGTAGCACAGATACGCAGTATTTT | CASSLGLARSTDTQYF
TRBJ1-2 | TRBV7-9 | - | - | TGTGCCAGCAGTTCGGACAACTATGGCTACACCTTC | CASSSDNYGYTF
TRBJ2-7 | TRBV7-2 | - | TRBD2 | TGTGCCAGCAGCCCACTAGCGGGAGGGCCCTACGAGCAGTACTTC | CASSPLAGGPYEQYF
TRBJ1-1 | TRBV28 | many | - | TGTGCCAGCACCACACCGGGACATCGGAACACTGAAGCTTTCTTT | CASTTPGHRNTEAFF
TRBJ2-1 | TRBV7-2 | - | - | TGTGCCAGCAGCTTAGGAGCCCAGTACAATGAGCAGTTCTTC | CASSLGAQYNEQFF
TRBJ2-3 | TRBV11-2 | - | - | TGTGCCAGCAGCCGAATAAGGGGGGTCCGTTCAGATACGCAGTATTTT | CASSRIRGVRSDTQYF
TRBJ2-7 | TRBV6-6 | - | - | TGTGCCAGCACCTATCAGGGCACCTACGAGCAGTACTTC | CASTYQGTYEQYF
TRBJ2-3 | TRBV28 | - | TRBD1 | TGTGCCAGCAGTTTACGGCGGTCGGACAGGGATACGCAGTATTTT | CASSLRRSDRDTQYF
TRBJ1-1 | TRBV28 | - | TRBD1 | TGTGCCAGCACCCGTTTCGGGACAGCGGCTTTCTTT | CASTRFGTAAFF
TRBJ2-1 | TRBV5-4 | - | TRBD2 | TGTGCCAGCAGCCTAAGACTAGCGGGATTCGATGAGCAGTTCTTC | CASSLRLAGFDEQFF
TRBJ2-7 | TRBV18 | - | - | TGTGCCAGCTCACCCGGACAGCTGGCTCAGTACGAGCAGTACTTC | CASSPGQLAQYEQYF
TRBJ2-5 | TRBV10-3 | many | TRBD1 | TGTGCCATCAGTGAGGGCGGGCAGGGGGCCGGAGAGACCCAGTACTTC | CAISEGGQGAGETQYF
TRBJ1-2 | TRBV4-1 | - | TRBD1 | TGCGCCAGCAGCCAAAATACAGGGGATAGGGGCACCTTC | CASSQNTGDRGTF
TRBJ1-5 | TRBV7-9 | - | - | TGTGCCAGCGGCCGTGATCAGCCCCAGCATTTT | CASGRDQPQHF
TRBJ1-4 | TRBV5-1 | few | - | TGCGCCAGCAGCTTTGACAGGCCCGATGAAAAACTGTTTTTT | CASSFDRPDEKLFF
TRBJ1-2 | TRBV11-3 | - | - | TGTGCCAGCAGCTTCTCCAGGGGTTATGGCTACACCTTC | CASSFSRGYGYTF
TRBJ2-3 | TRBV5-1 | few | - | TGCGCCAGCAGCTTGGAGGACGGAGATACGCAGTATTTT | CASSLEDGDTQYF
TRBJ1-5 | TRBV18 | once | TRBD1 | TGTGCCAGCTCATCACAGGGGGCGCTCGACAATCAGCCCCAGCATTTT | CASSSQGALDNQPQHF
TRBJ2-2 | TRBV10-3 | - | TRBD1 | TGTGCTATTTCCCGACAGGGAAGGAACACCGGGGAGCTGTTTTTT | CAISRQGRNTGELFF
TRBJ1-1 | TRBV7-8 | - | - | TGTGCCAGCAGCCCGCCAGGGACTGAAGCTTTCTTT | CASSPPGTEAFF
TRBJ1-2 | TRBV12-5 | - | - | TGTGCTAGTGGTTTAGACGGCCGGTCCAACTATGGCTACACCTTC | CASGLDGRSNYGYTF
TRBJ2-3 | TRBV4-1 | - | - | TGCGCCAGCAGCCAAGATTATACAGGAAGGATGAATACGCAGTATTTT | CASSQDYTGRMNTQYF
TRBJ2-1 | TRBV6-1 | - | - | TGTGCCAGCAGTGAATCCATTTACAATGAGCAGTTCTTC | CASSESIYNEQFF
TRBJ1-2 | TRBV29-1 | - | - | TGCAGCGTTGATACAGGGAGGGCTAACTATGGCTACACCTTC | CSVDTGRANYGYTF
TRBJ2-2 | TRBV28 | - | TRBD2 | TGTGCCAGCAGTTTAGGACTAGTGAACACCGGGGAGCTGTTTTTT | CASSLGLVNTGELFF
TRBJ1-2 | TRBV7-9 | - | TRBD1 | TGTGCCAGCAGCTCACCGGGACAGCGAAACTATGGCTACACCTTC | CASSSPGQRNYGYTF
TRBJ1-5 | TRBV7-2 | - | TRBD1 | TGTGCCAGCAGCATTGACAGGGATGGCGGCAATCAGCCCCAGCATTTT | CASSIDRDGGNQPQHF